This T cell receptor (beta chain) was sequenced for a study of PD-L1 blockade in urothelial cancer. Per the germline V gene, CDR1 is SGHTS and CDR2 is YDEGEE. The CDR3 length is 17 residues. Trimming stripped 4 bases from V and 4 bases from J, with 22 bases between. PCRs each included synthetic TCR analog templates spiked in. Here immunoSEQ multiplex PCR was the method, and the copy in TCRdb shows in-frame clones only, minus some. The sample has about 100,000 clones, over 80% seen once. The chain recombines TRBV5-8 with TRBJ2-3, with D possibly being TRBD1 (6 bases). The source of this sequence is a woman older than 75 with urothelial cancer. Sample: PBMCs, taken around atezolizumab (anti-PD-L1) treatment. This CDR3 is CASSPRMGPGVPDTQYF. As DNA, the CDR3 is TGTGCCAGCAGCCCGCGGATGGGCCCAGGGGTCCCAGATACGCAGTATTTT.